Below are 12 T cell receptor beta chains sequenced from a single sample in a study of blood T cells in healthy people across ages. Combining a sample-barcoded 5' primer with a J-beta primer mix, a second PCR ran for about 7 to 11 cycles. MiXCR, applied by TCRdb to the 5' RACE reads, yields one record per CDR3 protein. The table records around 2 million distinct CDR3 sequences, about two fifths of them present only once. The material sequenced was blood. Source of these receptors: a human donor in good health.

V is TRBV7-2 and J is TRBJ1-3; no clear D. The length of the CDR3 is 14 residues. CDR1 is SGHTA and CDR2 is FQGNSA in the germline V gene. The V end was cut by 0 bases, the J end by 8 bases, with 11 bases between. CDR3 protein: CASSLALQLDTIYF. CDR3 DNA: TGTGCCAGCAGCTTAGCCCTCCAGTTGGACACCATATATTTT.

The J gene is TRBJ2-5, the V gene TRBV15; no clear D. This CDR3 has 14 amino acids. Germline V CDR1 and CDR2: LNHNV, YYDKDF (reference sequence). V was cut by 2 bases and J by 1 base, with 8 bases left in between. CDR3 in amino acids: CATSRSHIQETQYF. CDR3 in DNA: TGTGCCACCAGCAGAAGCCATATCCAAGAGACCCAGTACTTC.

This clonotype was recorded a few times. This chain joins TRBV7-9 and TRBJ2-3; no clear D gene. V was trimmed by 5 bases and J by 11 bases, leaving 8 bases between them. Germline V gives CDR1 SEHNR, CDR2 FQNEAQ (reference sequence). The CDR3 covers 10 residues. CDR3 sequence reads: CASSEERQYF. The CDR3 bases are TGTGCCAGCAGCGAAGAGAGGCAGTATTTT.

The CDR3 sequence is CASSEIGQGLSAGNTIYF. The DNA for the CDR3 is TGTGCCAGCAGTGAGATTGGGCAGGGGTTAAGCGCTGGAAACACCATATATTTT. The chain employs TRBV6-1 and TRBJ1-3, with D possibly matching TRBD1 (6 bases). Germline lookup yields CDR1 MNHNS and CDR2 SASEGT. Trimming pared 3 bases from V and 2 bases from J, leaving 20 bases between. CDR3 length equals 18 residues.

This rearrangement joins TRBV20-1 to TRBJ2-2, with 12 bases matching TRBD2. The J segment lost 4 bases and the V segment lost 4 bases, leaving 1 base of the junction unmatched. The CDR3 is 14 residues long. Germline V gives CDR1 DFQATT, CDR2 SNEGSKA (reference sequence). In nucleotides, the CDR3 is TGCAGTGCTACTAGCGGGGGGGCCACCGGGGAGCTGTTTTTT. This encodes CSATSGGATGELFF.

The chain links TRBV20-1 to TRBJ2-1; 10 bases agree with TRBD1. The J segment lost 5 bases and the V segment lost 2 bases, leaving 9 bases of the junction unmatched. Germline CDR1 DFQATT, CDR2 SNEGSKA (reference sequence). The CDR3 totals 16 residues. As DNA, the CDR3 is TGCAGTGCTAGAAAGCTAAAGGGGACAGGGGACAATGAGCAGTTCTTC. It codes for CSARKLKGTGDNEQFF.

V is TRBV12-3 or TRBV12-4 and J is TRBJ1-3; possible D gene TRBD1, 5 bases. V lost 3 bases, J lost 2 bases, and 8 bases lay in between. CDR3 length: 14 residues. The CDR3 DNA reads TGTGCCAGCAGTTTTGGGGGGACTGGAAACACCATATATTTT. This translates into CASSFGGTGNTIYF.

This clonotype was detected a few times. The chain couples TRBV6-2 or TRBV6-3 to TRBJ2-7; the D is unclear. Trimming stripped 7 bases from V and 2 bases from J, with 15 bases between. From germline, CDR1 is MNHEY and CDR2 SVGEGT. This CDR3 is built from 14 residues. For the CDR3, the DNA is TGTGCCAGCACTTCAATGGTACAGACCTACGAGCAGTACTTC. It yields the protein CASTSMVQTYEQYF.

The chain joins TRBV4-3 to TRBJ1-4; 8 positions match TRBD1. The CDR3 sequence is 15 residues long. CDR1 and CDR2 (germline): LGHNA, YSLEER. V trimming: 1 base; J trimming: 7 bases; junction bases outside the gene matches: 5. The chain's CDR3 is CASSQAPGGFEKLFF. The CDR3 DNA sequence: TGCGCCAGCAGCCAAGCTCCAGGGGGCTTTGAAAAACTGTTTTTT.

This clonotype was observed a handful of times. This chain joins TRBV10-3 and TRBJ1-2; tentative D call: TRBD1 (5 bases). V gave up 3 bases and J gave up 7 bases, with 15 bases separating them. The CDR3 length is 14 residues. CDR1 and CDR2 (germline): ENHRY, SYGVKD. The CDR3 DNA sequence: TGTGCCATCAGTGAACCCGACAGTCCTGGTGGCTACACCTTC. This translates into CAISEPDSPGGYTF.

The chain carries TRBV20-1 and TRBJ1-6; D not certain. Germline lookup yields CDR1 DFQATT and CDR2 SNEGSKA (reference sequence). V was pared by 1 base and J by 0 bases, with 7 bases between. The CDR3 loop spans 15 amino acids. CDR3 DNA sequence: TGCAGTGCTAGAGCGCGGGGCTCCTATAATTCACCCCTCCACTTT. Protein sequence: CSARARGSYNSPLHF.

The DNA for the CDR3 is TGTGCCAGCAGTTTATCGGCCGAGTACGAGCAGTACTTC. Encoded protein: CASSLSAEYEQYF. The chain recombines TRBV27 with TRBJ2-7; unclear D gene. Per the germline V gene, CDR1 is MNHEY and CDR2 is SMNVEV (reference sequence). Between the trimmed V and J ends, which lost 0 bases and 4 bases, there was a span of 7 bases. The CDR3 runs to 13 residues.